Here is one T cell receptor beta chain with its context. The antigen remains unidentified. Researchers built TCR beta cDNA using 5'RACE template switching with UMIs. TCRdb re-called the 5' RACE reads, yielding one record per CDR3 amino acid sequence without DNA. Its listing shows 500,000 or so distinct CDR3 sequences. The sample is drawn from a study of T cells expressing NK-cell markers. Turning to the study itself: Sorted T-cell subsets CD3+CD56+NKG2C+, CD3+CD56+NKG2C- and CD3+CD56-NKG2C+ were TCR beta-sequenced. The sequencing cohort of eight donors included seven HCMV-seropositive individuals and one seronegative individual. Study-level points and caveats: The study did not resolve the HCMV specificity of expanded NKG2C+ T cell clones.

The CDR3 loop spans 16 amino acids. Sequenced sample: blood T cells: a sorted CD56 or NKG2C T cell subset, CD4+ or CD8+ T cells, or bulk PBMC T cells (not recorded which). The TCR comes from a man aged 18-30 years in good health. This chain links TRBV12-3 or TRBV12-4 with TRBJ2-3; TCRdb's D call of TRBD1 is untestable without DNA. CDR3: CASRETTGGSTDTQYF.